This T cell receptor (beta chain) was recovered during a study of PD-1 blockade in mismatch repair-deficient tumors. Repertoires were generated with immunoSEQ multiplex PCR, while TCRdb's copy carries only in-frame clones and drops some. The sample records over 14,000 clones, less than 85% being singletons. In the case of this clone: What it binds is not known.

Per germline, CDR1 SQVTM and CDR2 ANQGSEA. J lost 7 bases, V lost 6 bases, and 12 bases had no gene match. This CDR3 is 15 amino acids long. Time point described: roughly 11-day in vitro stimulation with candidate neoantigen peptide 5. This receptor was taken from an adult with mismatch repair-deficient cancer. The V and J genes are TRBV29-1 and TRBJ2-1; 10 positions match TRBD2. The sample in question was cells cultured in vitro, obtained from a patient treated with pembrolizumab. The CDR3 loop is CSVVGLADALNEQFF. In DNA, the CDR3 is TGCAGCGTAGTTGGACTAGCGGACGCCTTAAATGAGCAGTTCTTC.